This TCR beta chain was captured by sequencing in a study of response to subunit inactivated influenza vaccine. TCRdb reanalysed the RT-PCR reads using MiXCR and keeps one entry per CDR3 protein. This sample has about 540,000 distinct CDR3 sequences, with around 25% found just once. The ends were cut back, 8 bases at V and 3 bases at J, with 11 bases in the middle. CDR3 length: 12 amino acids. Germline V gene lookup returns CDR1 SNHLY and CDR2 FYNNEI. These sequences were also reported in another study, on T cells expressing NK-cell markers. From that study: In generating TCR beta cDNA, 5'RACE template switching with UMIs was used. In a group of five to seven donors, dominant NKG2C+ clonotypes represented about 1.0-7.5% of CD8+ T cells. Similarly, these clonotypes led the CD3+CD56-NKG2C+ fraction as well in a handful of donors.

This chain links TRBV2 with TRBJ2-7; D gene unclear. The TCR originated in a man aged 45-65 years who received an inactivated influenza vaccine. Sequencing was performed on CD4+ T cells sorted from PBMCs, taken about 11 days after vaccination. CDR3 in amino acids: CASQLTHYEQYF. The CDR3 nucleotides are TGTGCCAGCCAGTTAACCCACTACGAGCAGTACTTC.